This T cell receptor (beta chain) was recovered during a study of blood T cell repertoires in COVID-19. Study-wide context: The United States, Italy and Spain supplied acute and convalescent COVID-19 samples. In each case, the material was cDNA or gDNA derived from T cells, B-cell-depleted T cells, or PBMCs.

Per the germline V gene, CDR1 is SEHNR and CDR2 is FQNEAQ (reference sequence). Trimming stripped 1 base from V and 8 bases from J, with 12 bases between. The CDR3 has 13 residues. Clones were sequenced by immunoSEQ multiplex PCR, and TCRdb holds only the in-frame ones, with some missing. The repertoire has about 63,000 clones, 79% of them found once; the top ten carry 25% to 35%. The sequence was obtained from a human donor in a cohort sampled during active COVID-19. The chain couples TRBV7-9 to TRBJ2-7, with a possible D match to TRBD2 (6 bases). The sequenced sample consisted of peripheral blood. The chain's CDR3 is CASSLDSLAKQYF. The DNA of the CDR3 is TGTGCCAGCAGCTTAGACTCCCTAGCGAAGCAGTACTTC.